The clone carrying this T cell receptor beta chain occurred many times. Its antigen is undetermined. The use of a sample-barcoded 5' primer and a J-beta primer mix characterized a second PCR of roughly 6 to 11 cycles. TCRdb itself ran the 5' RACE reads through MiXCR, one entry per CDR3 protein. The sample lists fewer than 800,000 distinct CDR3 sequences, 20% to 30% occurring once. Each donor supplied approximately 10 milliliters of peripheral blood. This record belongs to a study of blood T cells in healthy people across ages. With 4 bases removed from V and 7 bases from J, the gap between germline ends came to 14 bases. The CDR3 is 12 residues long. Germline CDR1 SQVTM, CDR2 ANQGSEA. Study results and limitations: Roughly linear age-related decline in beta diversity appeared, significant by age about 40.

The sample also formed part of further work on T cells of mothers and their children. This second report adds: In each mother, TCR beta CDR3 reads exceeded 8 million; in each child, they numbered 3 million to 3.5 million.

The specimen was blood. This TCR was sampled from a boy younger than 18 in good health. The rearrangement joins TRBV29-1 to TRBJ2-7; D is ambiguous. DNA of the CDR3: TGCAGCGTTGTCGTCCGAGGTGGGGAGCAGTACTTC. Protein sequence: CSVVVRGGEQYF.